This T cell receptor (beta chain) was sequenced in a study of regulatory T cells in long-lasting Graves disease. Findings of the study overall: Public clonotype sharing was higher in persistent than newly diagnosed patients. Researchers reported studying only peripheral blood, not thyroid tissue. With a small sample size, accuracy may have been reduced.

This clonotype was recorded a few times. Its target is unknown. The time point denotes: newly diagnosed GD, antithyroid drugs for less than 3 months. Scientists built the TCR library using RNA that was extracted from PBMCs. The V and J ends lost 4 bases and 7 bases respectively, with 14 bases between them. This CDR3 spans 13 amino acids. CDR1 is SNHLY and CDR2 is FYNNEI in the germline V gene. Researchers made TCR beta libraries by using iRepertoire HTBI primers and running Arm-PCR on CDR3 regions. How the authors handled the data: Among the samples, some 68 TRBV and some 15 TRBJ segments were identified. Using its own MiXCR run on the multiplex PCR reads, TCRdb lists one record per CDR3 protein. TCRdb assigned the V and J calls; the authors' analysis was not used. Altogether fewer than 350,000 distinct CDR3 sequences are present, 18% being singletons, with the ten largest covering about 40%.

The sequence was collected from a female donor with Graves disease. Sequenced material: peripheral blood mononuclear cells (PBMCs), taken at new diagnosis, from a patient treated with antithyroid drugs. The rearrangement joins TRBV2 to TRBJ2-7; D assignment may be TRBD1 or TRBD2 (5 bases each). The CDR3 DNA follows: TGTGCCAGCAGTGCGGGACCACCGGGGGAGCAGTACTTC. It translates to CASSAGPPGEQYF.